Following are 14 T cell receptor beta chains from one sample sequenced in a study of T-cell reconstitution after alpha-beta-depleted transplantation in children. Preparing the TCRbeta library involved the use of unique molecular identifiers. One entry per CDR3 protein results from TCRdb running MiXCR on the PCR reads. The sample lists about 440,000 distinct CDR3 sequences, 43% seen once, with approximately 30% in the top ten. Sequenced here: PBMCs, sampled before TCRalphabeta/CD19-depleted stem cell transplant. These receptors came from a girl aged 2 to 9 with aplastic anemia, due to receive a stem cell transplant.

V gene TRBV29-1 combines with J gene TRBJ2-7; either TRBD1 or TRBD2 may supply D (5 bases each). V was shortened by 7 bases and J by 2 bases, with 12 bases between the two germline ends. The length of the CDR3 is 12 residues. Germline V gene sequence: CDR1 SQVTM, CDR2 ANQGSEA. Here the CDR3 reads CSAGDPAYEQYF. CDR3 nucleotides: TGCAGCGCCGGGGACCCAGCCTACGAGCAGTACTTC.

This clonotype was seen a handful of times. The chain carries TRBV6-4 and TRBJ2-1, with TRBD2 matching 9 bases. J lost 2 bases, V lost 4 bases, and 3 bases had no gene match. The germline gives CDR1 MRHNA, CDR2 SNTAGT. This CDR3 region has 15 residues. CDR3: CASSVLAGTYNEQFF. The CDR3 DNA sequence: TGTGCCAGCAGTGTGCTAGCGGGGACCTACAATGAGCAGTTCTTC.

Ten or more counts support this clonotype. The V gene is TRBV20-1, the J gene TRBJ2-1; 9 nucleotides agree with TRBD2. CDR3 length: 15 amino acids. The V gene's germline CDR1 is DFQATT and CDR2 SNEGSKA (reference sequence). The ends lost 6 bases at V and 3 bases at J; junction bases unmatched: 9. CDR3 nucleotide sequence: TGCAGTGCCCGACGGGTAGCGGGAGACTACAATGAGCAGTTCTTC. Protein sequence: CSARRVAGDYNEQFF.

This clonotype has a handful of counts. The chain employs TRBV5-6 and TRBJ1-5; maybe TRBD1 (6 bases). The V gene lost 4 bases and the J gene lost 0 bases, with 14 bases spanning the gap. Germline CDR1 reads SGHDT; CDR2 reads YYEEEE. The CDR3 loop spans 16 amino acids. CDR3 in DNA: TGTGCCAGCAGCGGCGGGGGGGCGAATAGCAATCAGCCCCAGCATTTT. Translating it yields CASSGGGANSNQPQHF.

Points on this clonotype: Here the CDR3 omits its conserved ending phenylalanine or tryptophan, so a read error is the likely source. Written as DNA, the CDR3 is TGTGCCAGCAGCGCGGGGACAGATAGCAATCAGCCCCAGCATTCT. This encodes CASSAGTDSNQPQHS. The V call is TRBV9, the J call TRBJ1-5; 7 bases map to TRBD1. CDR1 SGDLS and CDR2 YYNGEE come from the germline V gene. Trimming took 3 bases from V and 0 from J; bases not matched to a gene: 3. This CDR3 comprises 15 residues.

This clonotype was detected a few times. V usage is TRBV7-9 and J usage is TRBJ2-1; possibly TRBD2 for D (5 bases). The CDR3 contains 16 residues. Looked up from germline, CDR1 is SEHNR and CDR2 is FQNEAQ (reference sequence). Between the trimmed V and J ends, which lost 5 bases and 3 bases, there was a span of 17 bases. The CDR3 here is CASSPYVGVVYNEQFF. The CDR3 coding sequence is TGTGCCAGCAGCCCCTATGTGGGAGTAGTCTACAATGAGCAGTTCTTC.

Only a few counts were recorded for this clonotype. The V gene is TRBV7-2, the J gene TRBJ1-2; a possible D gene is TRBD1 (5 bases). The CDR3 is 14 residues long. The germline V gene has CDR1 SGHTA and CDR2 FQGNSA. Trimming left V 5 bases short and J 4 bases short, with 14 bases between. Here the CDR3 reads CASSLREGFYGYTF. The CDR3 region has the DNA TGTGCCAGCAGCCTAAGGGAGGGGTTCTATGGCTACACCTTC.

This clonotype was counted only a few times. The J gene is TRBJ2-2, the V gene TRBV14; D may be TRBD1 (5 bases). Germline V gene lookup returns CDR1 SGHDN and CDR2 FVKESK. There are 17 residues in the CDR3. V was pared by 1 base and J by 0 bases, with 12 bases between. CDR3 sequence (DNA): TGTGCCAGCAGCCAAGTGTTCAGGGATACGAACACCGGGGAGCTGTTTTTT. Translation gives CASSQVFRDTNTGELFF.

There are many counts of this clonotype. The germline gene is not matched at one end of the junction; a read error may be the cause. The rearrangement joins TRBV29-1 to TRBJ1-2; maybe TRBD1 (5 bases). The CDR3 length is 14 residues. The germline gives CDR1 SQVTM, CDR2 ANQGSEA. The CDR3: CSVTPWQGNYGYTF. The CDR3, as DNA: TGCAGCGTTACCCCCTGGCAGGGAAACTATGGCTATACCTTC. The full variable domain, its missing parts supplied by reference TRBV29-1 and TRBJ1-2, is SAVISQKPSRDICQRGTSLTIQCQVDSQVTMMFWYRQQPGQSLTLIATANQGSEATYESGFVIDKFPISRPNLTFSTLTVSNMSPEDSSIYLCSVTPWQGNYGYTFGSGTRLTVV.

CDR3 residues: CASSRRVGGNQPQHF. The CDR3 DNA reads TGTGCCAGCAGCCGTCGGGTAGGGGGAAATCAGCCCCAGCATTTT. The chain employs TRBV7-2 and TRBJ1-5, with D possibly being TRBD1 (6 bases). Germline V CDR1 and CDR2: SGHTA, FQGNSA. The CDR3 spans 15 residues. V lost 5 bases and J lost 4, with 15 bases in between.

This clonotype was seen more than once but under ten times. The chain joins TRBV3-1 to TRBJ2-7; TRBD2 might be the D (7 bases). The germline V gene has CDR1 LGHDT and CDR2 YNNKEL (reference sequence). This CDR3 has 17 residues. V was shortened by 4 bases and J by 5 bases, with 24 bases between the two germline ends. This chain's CDR3 is CASSPPHGGGSVDEQYF. The CDR3 bases are TGTGCCAGCAGCCCGCCCCATGGGGGCGGGAGTGTCGACGAGCAGTACTTC.

V gene TRBV6-4 combines with J gene TRBJ2-7, with TRBD1 matching 8 bases. The trim removed 2 bases at V and 8 bases at J, leaving 5 bases unmatched. Germline CDR1 reads MRHNA; CDR2 reads SNTAGT. This CDR3 region has 13 residues. The DNA of the CDR3 is TGTGCCAGCAGTGACAGCCAGGGGGCAAAGCAGTACTTC. Amino acid sequence: CASSDSQGAKQYF.

On this clonotype itself: Just one base apart from a much larger clone, this may be a read error. This sequence joins TRBV27 and TRBJ2-1; 7 bases match TRBD1. The V segment lost 10 bases and the J segment 10 bases; nucleotides outside the gene matches: 13. Germline lookup yields CDR1 MNHEY and CDR2 SMNVEV (reference sequence). The CDR3 spans 13 residues. The chain's CDR3 is CATSRQGVGEQFF. The CDR3 DNA sequence: TGTGCCACATCGCGACAGGGCGTGGGGGAGCAGTTCTTC.

This chain joins TRBV20-1 and TRBJ2-7; D is possibly TRBD2 (5 bases). The germline V gene encodes CDR1 DFQATT and CDR2 SNEGSKA (reference sequence). This CDR3 has 13 amino acids. Trimming took off 3 bases at V and 2 bases at J, with 11 bases between the two ends. The DNA for the CDR3 is TGCAGTGCTAGTCCTCCGGGGACCTACGAGCAGTACTTC. Translation gives CSASPPGTYEQYF.